This is a list of T cell receptor beta chains from one sample in a study of T cell changes during pregnancy in multiple sclerosis. Measured with immunoSEQ multiplex PCR; TCRdb has only the in-frame clones, and not every one. The sample has roughly 37,000 clones; around 92% are singletons. The starting material was CD8+ T cells from peripheral blood mononuclear cells, obtained before pregnancy. Source of these receptors: a female donor with multiple sclerosis, enrolled in a pregnancy study. CDR3s include the opening cysteine and the closing phenylalanine or tryptophan. The D gene is left open where the match is weak. Size values are once, few and many counts, or a class for expanded clones, and some rows have none.

TRBV27	-	-	TRBJ1-3	CASSLFAGLAGNTIYF	TGTGCCAGCAGTTTATTCGCAGGGCTGGCTGGAAACACCATATATTTT
TRBV4-1	-	TRBD1	TRBJ2-7	CASSPGTGGYEQYF	TGCGCCAGCTCCCCCGGGACAGGGGGCTACGAGCAGTACTTC
TRBV5-1	-	-	TRBJ2-5	CASSLAVGSQETQYF	TGCGCCAGCAGCTTGGCCGTAGGGAGCCAAGAGACCCAGTACTTC
TRBV19	-	-	TRBJ2-3	CASRRRGEGTTDTQYF	TGTGCCAGTAGGAGGCGAGGAGAGGGGACAACAGATACGCAGTATTTT
TRBV5-6	-	-	TRBJ1-1	CASSFGGTEAFF	TGTGCCAGCAGCTTTGGGGGGACTGAAGCTTTCTTT
TRBV27	-	-	TRBJ1-1	CASSLGQRTEAFF	TGTGCCAGCAGTTTAGGGCAACGCACTGAAGCTTTCTTT
TRBV6-4	-	-	TRBJ2-6	CASSDSDSSGANVLTF	TGTGCCAGCAGTGACTCGGACAGCTCTGGGGCCAACGTCCTGACTTTC
TRBV6-6	-	TRBD2	TRBJ2-1	CASSRGLAGANEQFF	TGTGCCAGCAGTCGGGGACTAGCGGGAGCGAATGAGCAGTTCTTC
TRBV28	medium-sized	TRBD1	TRBJ2-1	CASKTGTGESNEQFF	TGTGCCAGCAAGACCGGGACAGGGGAGTCGAATGAGCAGTTCTTC
TRBV28	-	-	TRBJ2-7	CASSFLRSPYEQYF	TGTGCCAGCAGTTTCTTGAGGTCTCCCTACGAGCAGTACTTC
TRBV10-3	-	-	TRBJ2-7	CASSKGEGGEQYF	TGTGCCAGCAGTAAGGGGGAGGGGGGCGAGCAGTACTTC
TRBV15	large	-	TRBJ1-1	CATSRGTQNTEAFF	TGTGCCACCAGCAGAGGGACACAGAACACTGAAGCTTTCTTT
TRBV7-9	-	TRBD2	TRBJ2-1	CASSPTEAGTSGRDEQFF	TGTGCCAGCAGCCCAACCGAGGCCGGGACTAGCGGGAGAGATGAGCAGTTCTTC
TRBV10-3	-	-	TRBJ2-3	CAIRRAPDGDTQYF	TGTGCCATCAGGAGGGCCCCCGACGGAGATACGCAGTATTTT
TRBV10-2	-	TRBD1	TRBJ2-2	CASRGQANTGELFF	TGCGCCAGCCGGGGACAGGCGAACACCGGGGAGCTGTTTTTT
TRBV19	-	TRBD2	TRBJ2-1	CASSPRLAGGNEQFF	TGTGCCAGTAGTCCTAGACTAGCGGGAGGCAATGAGCAGTTCTTC
TRBV27	few	-	TRBJ2-1	CASFRGVRRFF	TGTGCCAGCTTTCGCGGGGTCCGAAGGTTCTTC
TRBV15	-	-	TRBJ1-2	CATSPRTPANYGYTF	TGTGCCACCAGCCCCCGAACCCCAGCTAACTATGGCTACACCTTC
TRBV27	-	-	TRBJ1-6	CASSLVRPNSPLHF	TGTGCCAGCAGTTTAGTCAGGCCGAATTCACCCCTCCACTTT
TRBV27	-	-	TRBJ1-5	CASSLGQSQPQHF	TGTGCCAGCAGTTTAGGACAGTCTCAGCCCCAGCATTTT
TRBV15	-	-	TRBJ1-5	CATSRGAEAHQPQHF	TGTGCCACCAGCAGGGGGGCGGAGGCCCATCAGCCCCAGCATTTT
TRBV7-2	-	-	TRBJ2-3	CASSFKQGSTDTQYF	TGTGCCAGCAGCTTTAAACAGGGAAGCACAGATACGCAGTATTTT
TRBV30	-	TRBD2	TRBJ2-1	CAWRVAGEHYNEQFF	TGTGCCTGGAGAGTAGCGGGAGAGCACTACAATGAGCAGTTCTTC
TRBV6-1	-	-	TRBJ2-1	CATRNRVYNEQFF	TGTGCCACCAGGAACAGGGTCTACAATGAGCAGTTCTTC
TRBV9	-	-	TRBJ2-7	CASSVETAYEQYF	TGTGCCAGCAGCGTTGAGACAGCCTACGAGCAGTACTTC
TRBV10-3	-	-	TRBJ2-7	CAISESVMVQTGALIPSYEQYF	TGTGCCATCAGTGAGTCGGTCATGGTCCAGACAGGAGCCCTAATCCCCTCCTACGAGCAGTACTTC
TRBV5-8	-	-	TRBJ1-1	CASSYQGSEAFF	TGTGCCAGCAGCTACCAGGGGTCTGAAGCTTTCTTT
TRBV15	-	-	TRBJ1-1	CATSMSSGLNTEAFF	TGTGCCACCAGCATGTCTAGCGGGCTGAACACTGAAGCTTTCTTT
TRBV6-6	-	-	TRBJ2-1	CASSYRGSFDEQFF	TGTGCCAGCAGTTACCGCGGGTCATTCGATGAGCAGTTCTTC
TRBV27	-	TRBD1	TRBJ1-2	CASRQYGQGKGYGYTF	TGTGCCAGCAGGCAATATGGACAGGGAAAAGGATATGGCTACACCTTC
TRBV6-1	-	TRBD1	TRBJ1-5	CASSEYGTGNQPQHF	TGTGCCAGCAGCGAGTATGGGACAGGGAATCAGCCCCAGCATTTT
TRBV7-9	-	-	TRBJ2-1	CASSRSGAPNEQFF	TGTGCCAGCAGCAGAAGTGGGGCGCCCAATGAGCAGTTCTTC
TRBV5-1	-	-	TRBJ2-1	CASSLEATRDEQFF	TGCGCCAGCAGCTTGGAAGCTACGAGGGATGAGCAGTTCTTC
TRBV28	-	TRBD1	TRBJ1-4	CASGVTGGAEEKLFF	TGTGCCAGCGGGGTGACAGGGGGCGCAGAGGAAAAACTGTTTTTT
TRBV27	-	TRBD1	TRBJ2-7	CASSSTGLEQYF	TGTGCCAGCAGTTCGACAGGGTTGGAGCAGTACTTC
TRBV4-2	-	TRBD1	TRBJ1-1	CASSQGGTGGRGTEAFF	TGTGCCAGCAGCCAAGGGGGGACAGGGGGCAGGGGCACTGAAGCTTTCTTT
TRBV6-1	-	-	TRBJ1-5	CATKTGEYSNQPQHF	TGTGCCACCAAGACAGGCGAATATAGCAATCAGCCCCAGCATTTT
TRBV9	-	-	TRBJ2-5	CASSGWGLDSQGTKTQYF	TGTGCCAGCAGCGGATGGGGGCTAGACTCCCAAGGTACAAAGACCCAGTACTTC